Sequencing of this T cell receptor beta chain was carried out in a study of shared clonotypes between healthy human individuals. Across the whole study: CD4 naive and memory got three plates each, CD8 naive two, CD8 memory one. Whole-study results and caveats: In a handful of donors, roughly 5.2% of naive CD4 clonotypes appeared in common.

Some clones are missing from TCRdb's copy, which holds only in-frame ones; the method was immunoSEQ multiplex PCR. The data hold over a million clones, with 98% observed a single time. V was shortened by 4 bases and J by 5 bases, with 5 bases between the two germline ends. The CDR3 length is 11 residues. Germline lookup yields CDR1 SGHDN and CDR2 FVKESK. Points on this clone: Its antigen is not known.

A CD45RA-negative memory subset and a CD45RA+ naive subset were separated from the CD4+ cells. Sequencing used naive CD4+ T cells sorted from blood. Subset reported: CD45RA+ positively selected. The chain couples TRBV14 to TRBJ1-2; D gene unclear. This clonotype was sampled from a man younger than 45 in good health. The DNA of the CDR3 is TGTGCCAGCAGCCCGGGATATGGCTACACCTTC. Protein: CASSPGYGYTF.